At least ten counts were recorded for the clone carrying this T cell receptor (beta chain). The antigen is unknown. Amplified TCR beta CDR3 regions derived from RNA transcripts. HTBI primers drove first-round RT-PCR of the TCR CDR3. One entry per CDR3 protein results from TCRdb running MiXCR on the multiplex PCR reads. The sample shows about half a million distinct CDR3 sequences, roughly 21% of them seen only once. V dropped 3 bases and J dropped 7 bases, with 18 bases sitting between them. The CDR3 is 16 amino acids. Germline CDR1 MDHEN, CDR2 SYDVKM. The sample comes from a study of T cells in Graves' hyperthyroidism and ophthalmopathy. General study points: A model built on 13 V-J features separated ophthalmopathy from stable hyperthyroidism.

Patients with uncontrolled infections, other autoimmune diseases, pregnancy or lactation were excluded. PBMCs stemmed from over 7.5 ml fresh peripheral blood. The chain combines TRBV28 with TRBJ2-2; D unclear. Sequenced input: blood. This TCR came from a man in his forties with Graves' ophthalmopathy. The DNA of the CDR3 is TGTGCCAGCAGTTTTTCCGACATCGGCGAGCGCGGGGAGCTGTTTTTT. Its translation is CASSFSDIGERGELFF.